This T cell receptor (beta chain) was recovered during a study of T-cell memory formation after mild COVID-19. MiXCR, applied by TCRdb to the 5' RACE reads, yields one record per CDR3 protein. The sample carries about 190,000 distinct CDR3 sequences, around 25% recorded once. This CDR3 has 15 amino acids. Germline-derived CDR1 and CDR2 are SGHKS and YYEKEE (reference sequence). Trimming took off 1 base at V and 7 bases at J, with 15 bases between the two ends. The clonotype was recovered from an adult woman who had mild COVID-19 (a few samples of this study predate the infection). Cell type and time point are not known. The chain is built from TRBV5-5 and TRBJ2-1; D perhaps matches TRBD2 (5 bases). The source material was PBMCs or a T cell subset sorted from them (not recorded which). The CDR3: CASSLRTAEGNEQFF. CDR3 coding DNA: TGTGCCAGCAGCTTGCGTACAGCCGAGGGTAATGAGCAGTTCTTC.